This T cell receptor (beta chain) was sequenced in a study of monozygotic twins with inflammatory bowel disease. A remark on this clonotype: Its cognate antigen is unknown.

Per germline, CDR1 SGHTA and CDR2 FQGNSA. The CDR3 length is 15 residues. TCRdb re-called the 5' RACE reads and catalogs CDR3 proteins one per entry, DNA excluded. This sample's table reports about 43,000 distinct CDR3 sequences. Study outcomes and limitations: IBD patients shared fewer clonotypes with others than healthy twins, especially with disease activity. Repertoire similarity was not found to differ between concordant and discordant twins, possibly from limited power. Researchers were unable to tell different T cell subtypes apart.

The sequencing sample was made of blood. J is TRBJ2-1 and V is TRBV7-2; as DNA is missing, the TRBD2 call by TCRdb cannot be tested. This sequence originates from a human donor with ulcerative colitis or Crohn's disease, or a healthy co-twin of an affected twin (not recorded which). The CDR3 spells CASSEGVTSGVRKFF.